This TCR beta chain derives from a study of blood T cells in healthy people across ages. Study results and caveats: Across the age range, TCR beta diversity per million T cells fell in a roughly linear way.

Concerning this clonotype itself: Its matching antigen is unknown.

Primed by a sample-barcoded 5' primer and a J-beta primer mix, a second PCR proceeded for 7 to 11 cycles. There were at least 3 million CDR3-containing paired-end reads obtained from each sample. Using its own MiXCR run on the 5' RACE reads, TCRdb lists one record per CDR3 protein. The profile covers over 600,000 distinct CDR3 sequences, with about 46% appearing a single time and around a sixth taken by the ten largest. The CDR3 covers 17 residues. CDR1 SGHRS and CDR2 YFSETQ come from the germline V gene. J lost 7 bases, V lost 4 bases, and 15 bases had no gene match. This receptor was taken from a man at least 80 years old in good health. The genes are TRBV5-1 and TRBJ2-1; the match to TRBD2 covers 9 bases. Sequencing input: blood. This CDR3 is CASSHLVGREGLNEQFF. The CDR3 nucleotides read TGCGCCAGCAGCCACCTCGTTGGGCGGGAGGGCCTTAATGAGCAGTTCTTC.